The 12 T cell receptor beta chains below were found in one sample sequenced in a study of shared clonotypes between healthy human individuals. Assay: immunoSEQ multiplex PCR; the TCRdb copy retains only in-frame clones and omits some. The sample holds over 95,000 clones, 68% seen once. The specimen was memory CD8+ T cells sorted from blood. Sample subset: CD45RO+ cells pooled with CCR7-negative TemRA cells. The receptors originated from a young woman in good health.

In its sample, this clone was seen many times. CDR3 nucleotide sequence: TGTGCCAGCAGCTTATCGCATTTACAGGGGCTGAGCTCCTACAATGAGCAGTTCTTC. It codes for CASSLSHLQGLSSYNEQFF. This chain connects TRBV13 to TRBJ2-1, with 7 bases that match TRBD1. The germline gives CDR1 PRHDT, CDR2 FYEKMQ (reference sequence). This CDR3 has 19 amino acids. The J segment lost 0 bases and the V segment lost 2 bases, leaving 13 bases of the junction unmatched.

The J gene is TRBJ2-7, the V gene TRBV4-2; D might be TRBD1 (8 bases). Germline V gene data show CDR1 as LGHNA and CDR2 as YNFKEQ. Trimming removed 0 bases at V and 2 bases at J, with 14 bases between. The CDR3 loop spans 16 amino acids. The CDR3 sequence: CASSQDGTGGAYEQYF. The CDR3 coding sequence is TGTGCCAGCAGCCAAGACGGAACAGGGGGGGCCTACGAGCAGTACTTC.

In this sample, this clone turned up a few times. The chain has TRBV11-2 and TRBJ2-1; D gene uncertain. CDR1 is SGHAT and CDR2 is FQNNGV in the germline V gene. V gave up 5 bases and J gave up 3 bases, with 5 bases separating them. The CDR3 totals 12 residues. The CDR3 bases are TGTGCCAGCAGCCGGAGCTACAATGAGCAGTTCTTC. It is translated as CASSRSYNEQFF.

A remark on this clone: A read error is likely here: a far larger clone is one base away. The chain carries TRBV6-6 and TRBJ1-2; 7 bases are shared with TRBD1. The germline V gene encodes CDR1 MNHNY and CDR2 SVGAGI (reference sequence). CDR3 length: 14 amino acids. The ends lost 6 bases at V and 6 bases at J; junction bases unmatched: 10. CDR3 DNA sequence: TGTGCCAGCAGCCGACAGGGAGGGTCGAATGGCTACACCTTC. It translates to CASSRQGGSNGYTF.

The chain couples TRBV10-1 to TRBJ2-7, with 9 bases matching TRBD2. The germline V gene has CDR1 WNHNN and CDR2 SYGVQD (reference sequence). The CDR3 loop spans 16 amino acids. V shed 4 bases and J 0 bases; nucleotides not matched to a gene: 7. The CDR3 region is CASSAGLAGISYEQYF. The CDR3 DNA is TGCGCCAGCAGTGCTGGTCTAGCGGGAATCTCCTACGAGCAGTACTTC.

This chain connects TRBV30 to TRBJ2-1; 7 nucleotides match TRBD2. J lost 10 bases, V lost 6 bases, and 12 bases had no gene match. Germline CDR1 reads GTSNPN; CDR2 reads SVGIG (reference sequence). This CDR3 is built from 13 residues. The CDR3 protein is CACLPVERDEQFF. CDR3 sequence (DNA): TGTGCCTGCCTCCCCGTGGAGCGGGACGAGCAGTTCTTC.

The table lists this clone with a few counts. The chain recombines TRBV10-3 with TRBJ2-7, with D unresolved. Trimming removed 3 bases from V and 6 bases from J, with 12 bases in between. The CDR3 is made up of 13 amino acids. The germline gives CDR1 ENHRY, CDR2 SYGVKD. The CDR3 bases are TGTGCCATCAGTGAAGTCATCAGCTCCGAGCAGTACTTC. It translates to CAISEVISSEQYF.

The CDR3 DNA is TGTGCCTGGGGGGAGGGTCGGGCCACCTACGAGCAGTACTTC. Encoded protein: CAWGEGRATYEQYF. The chain has TRBV30 and TRBJ2-5; 7 bases match TRBD2. The J call is doubtful: the DNA matches TRBJ2-7 better. In germline, CDR1 is GTSNPN, CDR2 SVGIG (reference sequence). This CDR3 region has 14 residues.

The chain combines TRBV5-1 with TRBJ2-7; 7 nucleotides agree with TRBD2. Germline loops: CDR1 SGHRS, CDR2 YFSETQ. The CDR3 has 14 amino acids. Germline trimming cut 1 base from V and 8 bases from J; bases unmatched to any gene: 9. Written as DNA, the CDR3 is TGCGCCAGCAGCTTGCCCAGGGAGGGGATACAGCAGTACTTC. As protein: CASSLPREGIQQYF.

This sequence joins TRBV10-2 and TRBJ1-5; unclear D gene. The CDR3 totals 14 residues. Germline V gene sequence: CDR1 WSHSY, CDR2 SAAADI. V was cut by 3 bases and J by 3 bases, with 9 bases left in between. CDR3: CASSDPRVNQPQHF. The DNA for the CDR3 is TGCGCCAGCAGTGACCCACGGGTCAATCAGCCCCAGCATTTT.

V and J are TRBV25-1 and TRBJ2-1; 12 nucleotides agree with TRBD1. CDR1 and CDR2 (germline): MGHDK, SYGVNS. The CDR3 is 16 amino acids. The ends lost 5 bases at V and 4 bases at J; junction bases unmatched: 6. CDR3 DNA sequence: TGTGCCAGCAGTTGGGACAGGGGGCCCCTTTACAATGAGCAGTTCTTC. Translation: CASSWDRGPLYNEQFF.

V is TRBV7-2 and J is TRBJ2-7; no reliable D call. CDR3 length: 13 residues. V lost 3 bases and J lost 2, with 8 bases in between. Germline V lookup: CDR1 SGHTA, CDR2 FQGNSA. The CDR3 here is CASSFSWPYEQYF. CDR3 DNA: TGTGCCAGCAGCTTTAGCTGGCCCTACGAGCAGTACTTC.